The 26 T cell receptor beta chains below come from one sample, sequenced in a study of cytomegalovirus exposure and HLA in healthy donors. The PCR was carried out with 60 Vbeta primers and 13 Jbeta primers. TCRdb's copy holds only in-frame clones and misses some; the assay was immunoSEQ multiplex PCR. The sample includes 30,000 to 40,000 clones, roughly 76% seen only once; the top ten take about 8%. The material sequenced was PBMCs. These receptors all stem from a woman aged 30 to 39 in good health and CMV-seropositive.

This clone occurred a few times. The chain carries TRBV6-5 and TRBJ1-2, with a possible D match to TRBD1 (5 bases). The ends were cut back, 6 bases at V and 5 bases at J, with 19 bases in the middle. Germline CDR1 is MNHEY and CDR2 is SVGAGI. The CDR3 has 15 residues. The CDR3 loop is CASRPRTPGWYGYTF. In nucleotides, the CDR3 is TGTGCCAGCAGACCTAGGACACCCGGGTGGTATGGCTACACCTTC.

The J gene is TRBJ2-1, the V gene TRBV5-8; 7 bases map to TRBD2. Trimming took 4 bases from V and 0 from J; bases not matched to a gene: 4. The germline gives CDR1 SGHTS, CDR2 YDEGEE. This CDR3 spans 15 amino acids. The DNA of the CDR3 is TGTGCCAGCAGCGAGGGAGGGTACTCCTACAATGAGCAGTTCTTC. Protein sequence: CASSEGGYSYNEQFF.

CDR3 sequence: CASSDRTYNEQFF. In DNA form, the CDR3 reads TGTGCCAGCAGTGACAGGACTTACAATGAGCAGTTCTTC. The V call is TRBV6-1, the J call TRBJ2-1; tentatively, D is TRBD2 (5 bases). CDR3 length equals 13 residues. Deletions cut 3 bases from V and 4 bases from J, with 7 bases between. The germline gives CDR1 MNHNS, CDR2 SASEGT.

In this sample, this clone turned up a few times. J is TRBJ1-2 and V is TRBV6-5; D gene unclear. V was shortened by 2 bases and J by 2 bases, with 12 bases between the two germline ends. The germline V gene encodes CDR1 MNHEY and CDR2 SVGAGI. The CDR3 totals 15 residues. CDR3 bases: TGTGCCAGCAGTTACGGCCTGAACACCAACTATGGCTACACCTTC. Encoded protein: CASSYGLNTNYGYTF.

This clone has more than one count but fewer than ten. The chain has TRBV10-3 and TRBJ1-1; D gene uncertain. Trimming removed 7 bases from V and 1 base from J, with 10 bases in between. Per the germline V gene, CDR1 is ENHRY and CDR2 is SYGVKD. This CDR3 region has 13 residues. The CDR3 coding sequence is TGTGCCATCAAGGCCAGGCAGAACACTGAAGCTTTCTTT. Its protein product is CAIKARQNTEAFF.

The chain joins TRBV27 to TRBJ2-7; D possibly corresponds to TRBD1 (6 bases). The CDR3 is made up of 13 amino acids. CDR1 MNHEY and CDR2 SMNVEV come from the germline V gene (reference sequence). The V gene lost 6 bases and the J gene lost 5 bases, with 14 bases spanning the gap. The CDR3 spells CASSSNRVHEQYF. CDR3 in DNA: TGTGCCAGCAGCTCCAACAGGGTCCACGAGCAGTACTTC.

The CDR3 reads CASSLERGGAPEAFF. CDR3 in DNA: TGTGCCAGCAGCTTAGAGAGGGGGGGGGCGCCTGAAGCTTTCTTT. The chain couples TRBV7-3 to TRBJ1-1; D might be TRBD1 (6 bases). The CDR3 has 15 residues. With 2 bases removed from V and 6 bases from J, the gap between germline ends came to 16 bases. In germline, CDR1 is SGHTA, CDR2 FQGTGA.

V gene TRBV5-5 combines with J gene TRBJ2-7, with TRBD2 identical over 10 bases. Trimming cost V 6 bases and J 1 base; bases outside gene matches: 7. The V gene's germline CDR1 is SGHKS and CDR2 YYEKEE (reference sequence). The CDR3 length is 15 residues. CDR3 amino acids: CASKSELAGSYEQYF. As DNA, the CDR3 is TGTGCCAGCAAATCGGAACTAGCGGGGTCCTACGAGCAGTACTTC.

This rearrangement joins TRBV7-6 to TRBJ2-1, with D hard to call. Trimming stripped 3 bases from V and 5 bases from J, with 8 bases between. The CDR3 consists of 13 residues. Germline V gene sequence: CDR1 SGHVS, CDR2 FNYEAQ. CDR3 in amino acids: CASSFHRNNEQFF. For the CDR3, the DNA is TGTGCCAGCAGCTTCCACAGAAACAATGAGCAGTTCTTC.

V and J are TRBV5-1 and TRBJ1-4; tentatively, D is TRBD1 (6 bases). Trimming cost V 4 bases and J 5 bases, with 21 bases left between them. The CDR3 loop spans 17 amino acids. Germline CDR1 reads SGHRS; CDR2 reads YFSETQ. Here the CDR3 reads CASSLGFRGRENEKLFF. The CDR3 DNA is TGCGCCAGCAGCCTCGGCTTCAGGGGAAGGGAGAATGAAAAACTGTTTTTT.

This clone has only a few counts. This chain connects TRBV6-5 to TRBJ1-1; TRBD1 agrees at 9 bases. Unmatched junction bases numbered 7, after V lost 7 bases and J lost 4 bases. Germline CDR1 and CDR2: MNHEY and SVGAGI. The CDR3 consists of 14 residues. CDR3 bases: TGTGCCAGCAACAGGGACAGGGCTTCCACTGAAGCTTTCTTT. Encoded protein: CASNRDRASTEAFF.

This clone was seen only a few times. The V call is TRBV29-1, the J call TRBJ1-5; TRBD1 agrees at 7 bases. Germline CDR1 SQVTM, CDR2 ANQGSEA. V lost 6 bases, J lost 4 bases, and 3 bases stayed unmatched. The CDR3 is made up of 12 amino acids. CDR3 amino acids: CSVTGENQPQHF. Written as DNA, the CDR3 is TGCAGCGTAACAGGGGAAAATCAGCCCCAGCATTTT.

The chain employs TRBV10-2 and TRBJ2-3; D perhaps matches TRBD2 (6 bases). Trimming stripped 7 bases from V and 5 bases from J, with 7 bases between. Germline CDR1 WSHSY, CDR2 SAAADI. This CDR3 is built from 11 residues. The CDR3 here is CASTGGDTQYF. CDR3 DNA sequence: TGCGCCAGCACCGGGGGAGATACGCAGTATTTT.

Note on this clone: The same CDR3 can be traced to other DNA sequences in this sample. The V gene is TRBV2, the J gene TRBJ2-2, with 7 bases that match TRBD2. The CDR3 spans 14 residues. Per the germline V gene, CDR1 is SNHLY and CDR2 is FYNNEI. The trim removed 11 bases at V and 2 bases at J, leaving 8 bases unmatched. The CDR3 DNA reads TGTGCCGCCGACGGCGGGGGTAACACCGGGGAGCTGTTTTTT. Residues: CAADGGGNTGELFF.

The rearrangement links TRBV6-5 to TRBJ1-1; D possibly corresponds to TRBD1 (5 bases). V gave up 4 bases and J gave up 11 bases, with 17 bases separating them. The CDR3 totals 13 residues. The germline CDR1 and CDR2 sequences are MNHEY and SVGAGI. This chain's CDR3 is CASSSSRDGMAFF. Here the CDR3 DNA reads TGTGCCAGCAGTTCGTCCAGGGATGGGATGGCTTTCTTT.

The J gene is TRBJ2-1, the V gene TRBV6-6; 8 bases align to TRBD2. Germline-derived CDR1 and CDR2 are MNHNY and SVGAGI (reference sequence). J lost 7 bases, V lost 7 bases, and 9 bases had no gene match. This CDR3 region has 14 residues. The CDR3 DNA reads TGTGCCAGCACCGGGGGAGCGGGAGAAAATGAGCAGTTCTTC. Translating it yields CASTGGAGENEQFF.

V is TRBV30 and J is TRBJ1-6, with 9 positions matching TRBD1. CDR1 is GTSNPN and CDR2 is SVGIG in the germline V gene (reference sequence). Losses at the gene ends were 0 bases for V and 8 bases for J; bases not matched to a gene: 5. The CDR3 contains 15 residues. CDR3 nucleotides: TGTGCCTGGAGTGTAAGGGGACAGGGAGATTCACCCCTCCACTTT. Its translation is CAWSVRGQGDSPLHF. Together with reference TRBV30 and TRBJ1-6, the CDR3 gives the full variable domain: SQTIHQWPATLVQPVGSPLSLECTVEGTSNPNLYWYRQAAGRGLQLLFYSVGIGQISSEVPQNLSASRPQDRQFILSSKKLLLSDSGFYLCAWSVRGQGDSPLHFGNGTRLTVT.

This chain uses TRBV7-8 with TRBJ1-6; D gene uncertain. With 5 bases removed from V and 4 bases from J, the gap between germline ends came to 18 bases. The CDR3 contains 17 residues. CDR1 and CDR2 from the germline V gene are SGHVS and FQNEAQ. DNA for the CDR3: TGTGCCAGCAGCCCACTTGGAGCGACGGATTATAATTCACCCCTCCACTTT. This translates into CASSPLGATDYNSPLHF.

The chain combines TRBV28 with TRBJ1-2; TRBD1 matches at 9 bases. The CDR3 extends over 15 amino acids. V lost 4 bases to trimming and J lost 6 bases; unmatched junction nucleotides: 9. Germline loops: CDR1 MDHEN, CDR2 SYDVKM. CDR3 sequence (DNA): TGTGCCAGCAGTTCGGGACAGGGCTTCCGCAATGGCTACACCTTC. It encodes CASSSGQGFRNGYTF.

The J gene is TRBJ1-2, the V gene TRBV5-1; D not resolved. The V gene's germline CDR1 is SGHRS and CDR2 YFSETQ. This CDR3 contains 15 residues. Deletions cut 0 bases from V and 4 bases from J, with 13 bases between. Here the CDR3 reads CASSLGEAPTYGYTF. Written as DNA, the CDR3 is TGCGCCAGCAGCTTGGGTGAGGCCCCCACCTATGGCTACACCTTC.

The DNA of the CDR3 is TGTGCCAGCAGCGTAGCTACCGGGGGAGGTGGCTACACCTTC. This encodes CASSVATGGGGYTF. V gene TRBV9 combines with J gene TRBJ1-2, with TRBD1 as a possible D gene (5 bases). The CDR3 length is 14 residues. Per germline, CDR1 SGDLS and CDR2 YYNGEE. V gave up 0 bases and J gave up 7 bases, with 13 bases separating them.

The V and J genes are TRBV10-1 and TRBJ2-7, with TRBD1 matching over 10 bases. The CDR3 runs to 15 residues. Germline V lookup: CDR1 WNHNN, CDR2 SYGVQD (reference sequence). V was pared by 6 bases and J by 5 bases, with 10 bases of the junction left unmatched. CDR3 nucleotide sequence: TGCGCCAGCAGCCCCCGGACAGGGGGGGATGACGAGCAGTACTTC. Protein sequence: CASSPRTGGDDEQYF.

This clone was detected only a few times. The chain recombines TRBV5-6 with TRBJ1-1; D call uncertain. Trimming removed 3 bases at V and 4 bases at J, with 13 bases between. The CDR3 is 14 residues long. Germline lookup yields CDR1 SGHDT and CDR2 YYEEEE. This CDR3 reads CASSSDFSSTEAFF. CDR3 DNA: TGTGCCAGCAGCTCTGACTTTTCGAGCACTGAAGCTTTCTTT.

This clone was seen once. The V call is TRBV2, the J call TRBJ2-6; the match to TRBD1 covers 7 bases. Germline CDR1 SNHLY, CDR2 FYNNEI. Trimming at V came to 3 bases and at J to 0 bases, leaving 8 bases not matched to a gene. The CDR3 consists of 18 residues. CDR3 region: CASSETGTVFSGANVLTF. DNA of the CDR3: TGTGCCAGCAGTGAGACCGGGACAGTCTTCTCTGGGGCCAACGTCCTGACTTTC.

This clone was detected a few times. This chain connects TRBV5-1 to TRBJ2-1, with D possibly matching TRBD2 (6 bases). The CDR3 contains 16 residues. CDR1 and CDR2 (germline): SGHRS, YFSETQ. Trimming took off 0 bases at V and 0 bases at J, with 10 bases between the two ends. CDR3 in DNA: TGCGCCAGCAGCTTGGTACGGGGGAGCTCCTACAATGAGCAGTTCTTC. Its translation is CASSLVRGSSYNEQFF.

This clone was observed once. CDR3 sequence reads: CASSLISSNEQFF. CDR3 coding DNA: TGCGCCAGCAGCTTGATTAGTTCCAATGAGCAGTTCTTC. V and J are TRBV5-1 and TRBJ2-1, with D unresolved. Germline values: CDR1 SGHRS, CDR2 YFSETQ. The CDR3 has 13 amino acids. V lost 1 base and J lost 6, with 8 bases in between.